A single sample is the source of the 26 T cell receptor beta chains below, sequenced in a study of T-cell reconstitution after alpha-beta-depleted transplantation in children. For TCRbeta, the library was prepared with unique molecular identifiers. TCRdb passed the PCR reads through MiXCR, listing each CDR3 protein once. The repertoire consists of around 180,000 distinct CDR3 sequences, with approximately 10% occurring once and the leading ten covering roughly 13%. The sample consisted of PBMCs, taken before TCRalphabeta/CD19-depleted stem cell transplant. These receptors originate from a boy aged 2 to 9 with acute myeloid leukemia, due to receive a stem cell transplant.

This clonotype was recorded at least ten times. The genes are TRBV10-3 and TRBJ2-5; TRBD1 might be the D (7 bases). This CDR3 is built from 15 residues. CDR1 and CDR2 (germline): ENHRY, SYGVKD. V was shortened by 2 bases and J by 7 bases, with 17 bases between the two germline ends. Written as DNA, the CDR3 is TGTGCCATCAGTGAGGAGGGACTCACAGGGGCGACCCAGTACTTC. It is translated as CAISEEGLTGATQYF.

This clonotype was counted many times. The V and J genes are TRBV12-5 and TRBJ2-1, with 9 nucleotides matching TRBD2. CDR3 length: 14 residues. With V trimmed by 6 bases and J by 8 bases, 8 bases remained unmatched. Per germline, CDR1 LGHNT and CDR2 FRNRAP. The CDR3 DNA reads as TGTGCTAGTGGACTCGGGACTAGCTTTTATGAGCAGTTCTTC. Amino acid sequence: CASGLGTSFYEQFF.

This clonotype appeared many times. The genes are TRBV7-8 and TRBJ2-1; D is perhaps TRBD1 (6 bases). V gave up 4 bases and J gave up 13 bases, with 20 bases separating them. Germline V CDR1 and CDR2: SGHVS, FQNEAQ. There are 14 residues in the CDR3. CDR3 DNA: TGTGCCAGCAGCTCCGAATGGGACACCCCGGAACAGTTCTTC. Encoded protein: CASSSEWDTPEQFF.

The CDR3 sequence: CASSPAQGPYEQYV. CDR3 coding DNA: TGTGCCAGCTCACCTGCTCAGGGGCCATACGAGCAGTACGTC. The J gene is TRBJ2-7, the V gene TRBV18, with D possibly TRBD1 on 6 matching bases. From germline, CDR1 is KGHSH and CDR2 LQKENI. V was trimmed by 3 bases and J by 4 bases, leaving 13 bases between them. The CDR3 has 14 residues.

This clonotype showed up many times. The rearrangement links TRBV7-8 to TRBJ2-2; tentatively, D is TRBD1 or TRBD2 (5 bases each). This CDR3 contains 16 residues. V was pared by 4 bases and J by 0 bases, with 12 bases between. Germline V gives CDR1 SGHVS, CDR2 FQNEAQ. The CDR3: CASSSAEGPNTGELFF. CDR3 DNA sequence: TGTGCCAGCAGCTCCGCCGAGGGACCGAACACCGGGGAGCTGTTTTTT.

This clonotype was detected many times. This chain connects TRBV10-3 to TRBJ1-2, with D possibly TRBD1 on 6 matching bases. Trimming took off 10 bases at V and 3 bases at J, with 30 bases between the two ends. The CDR3 consists of 18 residues. Germline CDR1 is ENHRY and CDR2 is SYGVKD. CDR3 bases: TGTGCCACTCGGGGGCATGGCAACTTCTTAATTGCGGACTATGGCTACACCTTC. Translation: CATRGHGNFLIADYGYTF.

This clonotype was seen ten or more times. This sequence joins TRBV27 and TRBJ1-5; perhaps TRBD1 as D (5 bases). Germline assignment: CDR1 MNHEY and CDR2 SMNVEV (reference sequence). This CDR3 is 13 amino acids long. V was shortened by 5 bases and J by 9 bases, with 14 bases between the two germline ends. In DNA, the CDR3 is TGTGCCAGCAGTACAGGCTCGGTAGGGCCCCAGCATTTT. It specifies CASSTGSVGPQHF.

This clonotype appeared many times. The genes are TRBV20-1 and TRBJ2-7, with D perhaps matching TRBD1 or TRBD2 (5 bases each). Per germline, CDR1 DFQATT and CDR2 SNEGSKA (reference sequence). The CDR3 is 13 amino acids. V was shortened by 5 bases and J by 1 base, with 12 bases between the two germline ends. The CDR3 sequence: CSAPGTISYEQYF. The CDR3 DNA reads as TGCAGTGCTCCTGGGACGATTTCCTACGAGCAGTACTTC.

This clonotype came up many times. CDR3 DNA: TGCGCCAGCAGTGGAGTAGAGGCTCACTACGAGCAGTACTTC. Encoded protein: CASSGVEAHYEQYF. The chain joins TRBV10-2 to TRBJ2-7; D not certain. Looked up from germline, CDR1 is WSHSY and CDR2 is SAAADI. The CDR3 runs to 14 residues. Trimming took off 4 bases at V and 3 bases at J, with 13 bases between the two ends.

The chain joins TRBV6-1 to TRBJ2-1; the match to TRBD1 covers 8 bases. Trimming at V came to 6 bases and at J to 0 bases, leaving 7 bases not matched to a gene. CDR3 length equals 16 residues. The germline V gene has CDR1 MNHNS and CDR2 SASEGT. In DNA form, the CDR3 reads TGTGCCAGCAGGACAGGGGCAAAAAGCTCCTACAATGAGCAGTTCTTC. This gives the protein CASRTGAKSSYNEQFF.

This clonotype was seen at least ten times. The chain uses TRBV7-9 and TRBJ2-3; 10 nucleotides agree with TRBD1. Germline lookup yields CDR1 SEHNR and CDR2 FQNEAQ (reference sequence). This CDR3 has 14 residues. V was pared by 6 bases and J by 2 bases, with 2 bases of the junction left unmatched. As DNA, the CDR3 is TGTGCCAGCAGGGGACAGGGGAACACAGATACGCAGTATTTT. It translates to CASRGQGNTDTQYF.

Ten or more counts support this clonotype. V is TRBV5-1 and J is TRBJ1-2, with D perhaps TRBD1 (5 bases). The V gene's germline CDR1 is SGHRS and CDR2 YFSETQ. This CDR3 spans 13 amino acids. Trimming left V 3 bases short and J 6 bases short, with 12 bases between. The CDR3 DNA reads as TGCGCCAGCAGCTCGTCGGACATAAATGGCTACACCTTC. This translates into CASSSSDINGYTF.

The chain combines TRBV12-3 or TRBV12-4 with TRBJ2-3; D unclear. V lost 10 bases to trimming and J lost 1 base, with 27 bases between them. The CDR3 consists of 18 residues. CDR3 in DNA: TGTGCCATCAGCTCACCCCTCGAGGTGTGGAAGGGCACAGATACGCAGTATTTT. Amino acid sequence: CAISSPLEVWKGTDTQYF.

At least ten counts were recorded for this clonotype. V and J are TRBV28 and TRBJ2-1, with TRBD2 as a possible D gene (6 bases). Germline CDR1 MDHEN, CDR2 SYDVKM. V lost 6 bases and J lost 0, with 18 bases in between. CDR3 length: 17 residues. The CDR3 nucleotides are TGTGCCAGCAGCAAAGGGCGGGGCCGCAGCTCCTACAATGAGCAGTTCTTC. This codes for CASSKGRGRSSYNEQFF. Based on the CDR3 plus reference TRBV28 and TRBJ2-1, the full variable domain is DVKVTQSSRYLVKRTGEKVFLECVQDMDHENMFWYRQDPGLGLRLIYFSYDVKMKEKGDIPEGYSVSREKKERFSLILESASTNQTSMYLCASSKGRGRSSYNEQFFGPGTRLTVL.

This clonotype was recorded many times. V usage is TRBV12-3 or TRBV12-4 and J usage is TRBJ1-4; TRBD1 agrees at 7 bases. This CDR3 is 15 amino acids long. After removal of 4 bases from V and 4 bases from J, the junction contained 6 bases not matched to a gene. The CDR3 loop is CASSSGTANNEKLFF. CDR3 DNA sequence: TGTGCCAGCAGTTCCGGGACAGCAAATAATGAAAAACTGTTTTTT.

This clonotype was detected ten times or more. The chain carries TRBV6-1 and TRBJ1-2; D is undetermined. The CDR3 has 16 residues. V lost 7 bases and J lost 2, with 20 bases in between. Germline lookup yields CDR1 MNHNS and CDR2 SASEGT. This chain's CDR3 is CASKSYRVLSNYGYTF. The DNA of the CDR3 is TGTGCCAGCAAATCGTATCGGGTTCTCTCCAACTATGGCTACACCTTC.

The table lists this clonotype with many counts. V is TRBV28 and J is TRBJ1-1; no definite D call. The V end lost 2 bases, the J end lost 0 bases, and 7 bases lay between the germline ends. CDR1 and CDR2 from the germline V gene are MDHEN and SYDVKM. The CDR3 is 14 residues long. CDR3 sequence (DNA): TGTGCCAGCAGTTTAGCCAGCATGAACACTGAAGCTTTCTTT. The encoded protein is CASSLASMNTEAFF.

This clonotype was picked up many times. CDR3: CASSVANSNEQFF. CDR3 coding DNA: TGTGCCAGCAGTGTTGCTAACTCCAATGAGCAGTTCTTC. The chain has TRBV6-4 and TRBJ2-1; no clear D. There are 13 residues in the CDR3. The germline V and J ends were trimmed by 4 bases and 6 bases, with 10 bases remaining between them. The V gene's germline CDR1 is MRHNA and CDR2 SNTAGT.

This clonotype was found many times. The chain uses TRBV27 and TRBJ2-2, with TRBD2 matching 10 bases. V gave up 5 bases and J gave up 3 bases; unmatched junction bases: 3. Germline V gene sequence: CDR1 MNHEY, CDR2 SMNVEV (reference sequence). The CDR3 totals 15 residues. CDR3 residues: CASSQLAGHTGELFF. The CDR3 DNA follows: TGTGCCAGCAGTCAACTAGCGGGGCACACCGGGGAGCTGTTTTTT.

This clonotype showed up many times. The chain carries TRBV7-2 and TRBJ1-5; D is uncertain. V lost 2 bases, J lost 1 base, and 9 bases lay in between. The CDR3 has 15 residues. CDR1 SGHTA and CDR2 FQGNSA come from the germline V gene. CDR3 in DNA: TGTGCCAGCAGCTTATGGTCGGGAAGCAATCAGCCCCAGCATTTT. Protein sequence: CASSLWSGSNQPQHF.

This clonotype was observed many times. The chain is built from TRBV20-1 and TRBJ2-5, with D possibly matching TRBD2 (5 bases). CDR3 length: 13 amino acids. V gave up 0 bases and J gave up 4 bases, with 9 bases separating them. Looked up from germline, CDR1 is DFQATT and CDR2 is SNEGSKA (reference sequence). CDR3 sequence (DNA): TGCAGTGCTAGAGAAGCGGCTCCAGAGACCCAGTACTTC. Amino acids: CSAREAAPETQYF.

Many counts were recorded for this clonotype. The genes are TRBV5-1 and TRBJ2-5, with 9 bases lining up with TRBD2. The CDR3 is 16 residues long. After removal of 5 bases from V and 0 bases from J, the junction contained 8 bases not matched to a gene. Germline lookup yields CDR1 SGHRS and CDR2 YFSETQ. CDR3 sequence (DNA): TGCGCCAGCAGGTCCTGGGCTAGCGGGGACCAAGAGACCCAGTACTTC. This gives the protein CASRSWASGDQETQYF. Full variable domain (missing parts from reference TRBV5-1 and TRBJ2-5): KAGVTQTPRYLIKTRGQQVTLSCSPISGHRSVSWYQQTPGQGLQFLFEYFSETQRNKGNFPGRFSGRQFSNSRSEMNVSTLELGDSALYLCASRSWASGDQETQYFGPGTRLLVL.

This clonotype was found many times. The chain carries TRBV5-4 and TRBJ1-2, with TRBD1 matching 7 bases. The CDR3 contains 15 residues. Germline V CDR1 and CDR2: SGHNT, YYREEE (reference sequence). V was pared by 4 bases and J by 2 bases, with 8 bases of the junction left unmatched. The CDR3 is CASSAPQGRNYGYTF. In nucleotides, the CDR3 is TGTGCCAGCAGCGCACCACAGGGGCGAAACTATGGCTACACCTTC.

This clonotype was seen repeatedly, ten times or more. V is TRBV10-3 and J is TRBJ2-5; no definite D call. Trimming left V 10 bases short and J 5 bases short, with 14 bases between. Germline CDR1 reads ENHRY; CDR2 reads SYGVKD. This CDR3 comprises 12 residues. The CDR3 DNA reads as TGTGCCACCTCCTCCCTCGGCGAGACCCAGTACTTC. Its protein is CATSSLGETQYF.

This clonotype appeared many times. The CDR3 bases are TGCGCCAGCAGCCAAATGACAGATACGCAGTATTTT. Its protein is CASSQMTDTQYF. The V and J genes are TRBV4-1 and TRBJ2-3; D is uncertain. Germline CDR1 and CDR2: MGHRA and YSYEKL. The CDR3 runs 12 residues. Deletions cut 2 bases from V and 3 bases from J, with 3 bases between.

This clonotype came up many times. CDR3 in DNA: TGCAGTGCTAGTAAACTCCCAGGGTACACTGAAGCTTTCTTT. Its translation: CSASKLPGYTEAFF. The rearrangement joins TRBV20-1 to TRBJ1-1, with D perhaps matching TRBD1 (5 bases). The CDR3 totals 14 residues. Germline V gene sequence: CDR1 DFQATT, CDR2 SNEGSKA (reference sequence). Trimming pared 3 bases from V and 3 bases from J, leaving 14 bases between.